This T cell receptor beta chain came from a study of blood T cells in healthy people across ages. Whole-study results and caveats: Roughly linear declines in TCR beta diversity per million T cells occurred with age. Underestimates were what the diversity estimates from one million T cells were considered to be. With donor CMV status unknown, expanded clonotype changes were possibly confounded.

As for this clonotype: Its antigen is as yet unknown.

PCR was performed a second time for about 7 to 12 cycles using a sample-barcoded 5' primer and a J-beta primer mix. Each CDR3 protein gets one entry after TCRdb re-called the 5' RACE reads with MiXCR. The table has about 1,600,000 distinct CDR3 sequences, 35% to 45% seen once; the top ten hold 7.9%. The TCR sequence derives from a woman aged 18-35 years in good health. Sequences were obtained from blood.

The CDR3 region has the DNA TGTGCCAGCAGCTTAGCGGCGGGGGTTCACTACAATGAGCAGTTCTTC. Translated, it gives CASSLAAGVHYNEQFF. The chain joins TRBV7-2 to TRBJ2-1; TRBD2 aligns across 7 bases. The germline gives CDR1 SGHTA, CDR2 FQGNSA. The CDR3 totals 16 residues. The junction had 5 bases not matched to a gene; V was cut back by 0 bases and J by 3 bases.